These 10 T cell receptor beta chains were all obtained from the same sample, sequenced in a study of blood T cell repertoires in COVID-19. Profiling relied on immunoSEQ multiplex PCR, and the TCRdb table lists in-frame clones only, not all of them. The sample includes 150,000 to 200,000 clones, roughly 80% seen only once; the top ten take 17%. Sequencing was carried out using peripheral blood. The receptors stem from a man aged 55-75 years with active or convalescent COVID-19.

The CDR3 here is CASSKGLWAGELFF. The CDR3 coding sequence is TGTGCCAGCAGCAAGGGACTCTGGGCCGGGGAGCTGTTTTTT. This sequence joins TRBV7-9 and TRBJ2-2; TRBD2 is a possible D gene (6 bases). This CDR3 is 14 amino acids long. V lost 5 bases to trimming and J lost 6 bases, with 13 bases between them. CDR1 SEHNR and CDR2 FQNEAQ come from the germline V gene (reference sequence).

The rearrangement uses TRBV20-1 and TRBJ2-7, with 8 bases matching TRBD1. V gave up 3 bases and J gave up 0 bases; unmatched junction bases: 4. CDR1 and CDR2 (germline): DFQATT, SNEGSKA (reference sequence). CDR3 length: 14 amino acids. CDR3: CSASQGASSYEQYF. In DNA, the CDR3 is TGCAGTGCTAGTCAGGGGGCCTCCTCCTACGAGCAGTACTTC.

This clone has only a few counts. The chain uses TRBV10-3 and TRBJ2-1; the match to TRBD2 covers 9 bases. The ends lost 3 bases at V and 4 bases at J; junction bases unmatched: 10. This CDR3 is 17 amino acids long. The germline gives CDR1 ENHRY, CDR2 SYGVKD. The CDR3 region has the DNA TGTGCCATCAGTGATTCCCACGGCGGGAGGGCATACAATGAGCAGTTCTTC. Translated, it gives CAISDSHGGRAYNEQFF.

The rearrangement joins TRBV28 to TRBJ2-7; the D gene is possibly TRBD1 (6 bases). There are 14 residues in the CDR3. Trimming took 4 bases from V and 0 from J, leaving 10 bases between them. Germline CDR1 reads MDHEN; CDR2 reads SYDVKM. Here the CDR3 DNA reads TGTGCCAGCAGTTACGACAGGTTCTCCTACGAGCAGTACTTC. As protein: CASSYDRFSYEQYF.

V is TRBV7-3 and J is TRBJ2-3, with 9 nucleotides matching TRBD1. With 5 bases clipped from V and 5 bases from J, the junction kept 5 bases outside the gene matches. CDR3 size: 14 residues. Germline CDR1 is SGHTA and CDR2 is FQGTGA. The CDR3 spells CASSTGTGKDTQYF. In DNA form, the CDR3 reads TGTGCCAGCAGCACCGGGACAGGGAAAGATACGCAGTATTTT. Drawing the rest from reference TRBV7-3 and TRBJ2-3, the complete variable domain is GAGVSQTPSNKVTEKGKYVELRCDPISGHTALYWYRQSLGQGPEFLIYFQGTGAADDSGLPNDRFFAVRPEGSVSTLKIQRTERGDSAVYLCASSTGTGKDTQYFGPGTRLTVL.

This chain connects TRBV28 to TRBJ2-3; D uncertain. This CDR3 contains 15 residues. Germline V gene data show CDR1 as MDHEN and CDR2 as SYDVKM. V lost 2 bases, J lost 0 bases, and 9 bases lay in between. CDR3 sequence: CASSLGGVSTDTQYF. For the CDR3, the DNA is TGTGCCAGCAGTTTAGGTGGAGTTAGCACAGATACGCAGTATTTT.

The chain employs TRBV13 and TRBJ2-7; D is ambiguous. Germline-derived CDR1 and CDR2 are PRHDT and FYEKMQ (reference sequence). The CDR3 is 13 amino acids. V lost 3 bases and J 3 bases, leaving 9 bases between the germline ends. The CDR3 DNA reads as TGTGCCAGCAGCTTCTACTCACGCTACGAGCAGTACTTC. Protein product: CASSFYSRYEQYF. Looking up the rest from reference TRBV13 and TRBJ2-7 gives the full variable domain: AAGVIQSPRHLIKEKRETATLKCYPIPRHDTVYWYQQGPGQDPQFLISFYEKMQSDKGSIPDRFSAQQFSDYHSELNMSSLELGDSALYFCASSFYSRYEQYFGPGTRLTVT.

The J gene is TRBJ2-7, the V gene TRBV5-1; TRBD2 is a possible D gene (6 bases). This CDR3 region has 14 residues. The germline gives CDR1 SGHRS, CDR2 YFSETQ. Between the trimmed V and J ends, which lost 0 bases and 6 bases, there was a span of 13 bases. The chain's CDR3 is CASSLGASAGEQYF. In DNA form, the CDR3 reads TGCGCCAGCAGCTTGGGGGCTAGCGCAGGCGAGCAGTACTTC.

The CDR3 region has the DNA TGCAGCGTCGTCAAGGGGAGCAATCAGCCCCAGCATTTT. This encodes CSVVKGSNQPQHF. V usage is TRBV29-1 and J usage is TRBJ1-5, with D possibly TRBD1 on 5 matching bases. Trimming pared 6 bases from V and 1 base from J, leaving 10 bases between. This CDR3 is built from 13 residues. Germline V gene sequence: CDR1 SQVTM, CDR2 ANQGSEA.

This rearrangement joins TRBV7-2 to TRBJ1-1, with D tentatively TRBD1 (5 bases). Germline V CDR1 and CDR2: SGHTA, FQGNSA. This CDR3 has 14 residues. V lost 5 bases to trimming and J lost 4 bases, with 14 bases between them. CDR3: CASSTFGHLTEAFF. The CDR3 DNA is TGTGCCAGCAGCACATTCGGACATCTCACTGAAGCTTTCTTT.